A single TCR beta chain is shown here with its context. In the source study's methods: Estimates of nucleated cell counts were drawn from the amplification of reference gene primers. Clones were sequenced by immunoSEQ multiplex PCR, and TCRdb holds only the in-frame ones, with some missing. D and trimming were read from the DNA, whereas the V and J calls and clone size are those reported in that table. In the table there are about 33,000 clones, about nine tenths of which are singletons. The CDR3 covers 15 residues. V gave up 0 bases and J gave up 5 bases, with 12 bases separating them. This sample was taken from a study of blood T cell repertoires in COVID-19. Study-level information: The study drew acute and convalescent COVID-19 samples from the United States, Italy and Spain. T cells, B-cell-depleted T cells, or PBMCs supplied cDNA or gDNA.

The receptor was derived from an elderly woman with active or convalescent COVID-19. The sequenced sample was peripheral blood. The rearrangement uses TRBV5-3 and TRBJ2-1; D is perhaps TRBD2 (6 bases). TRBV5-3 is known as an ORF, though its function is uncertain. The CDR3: CARSLVLAWNNEQFF. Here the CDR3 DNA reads TGTGCCAGAAGCTTGGTCCTAGCGTGGAACAATGAGCAGTTCTTC.